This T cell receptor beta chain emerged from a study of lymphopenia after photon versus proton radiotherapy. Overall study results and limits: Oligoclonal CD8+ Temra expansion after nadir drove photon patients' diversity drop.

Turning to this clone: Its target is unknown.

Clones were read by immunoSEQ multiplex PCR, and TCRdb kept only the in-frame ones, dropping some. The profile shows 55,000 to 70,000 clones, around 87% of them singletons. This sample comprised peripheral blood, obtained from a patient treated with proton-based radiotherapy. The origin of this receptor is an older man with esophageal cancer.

CDR3 in amino acids: CAISAAGMDEQYF. The DNA for the CDR3 is TGTGCCATCAGTGCCGCCGGGATGGACGAGCAGTACTTC. The chain recombines TRBV10-3 with TRBJ2-7; perhaps TRBD2 as D (5 bases). V lost 4 bases and J lost 5, with 12 bases in between. The V gene's germline CDR1 is ENHRY and CDR2 SYGVKD. The CDR3 runs 13 residues.